What follows are 31 T cell receptor beta chains derived from one specimen sequenced in a study of OX40 agonist ivuxolimab in advanced cancers. TCRdb keeps only in-frame clones here, not all; method: immunoSEQ multiplex PCR. The profile covers roughly 66,000 clones, with roughly four fifths appearing a single time and 2% to 2.5% taken by the ten largest. The starting material was CD4+ or CD8+ T cells sorted from blood, obtained in a trial of the OX40 agonist ivuxolimab. The receptors shown here come from an adult with an advanced solid tumor such as melanoma, head and neck, liver or kidney cancer.

This clone appeared once. The rearrangement joins TRBV27 to TRBJ1-4, with a tentative D call TRBD1 (5 bases). V was clipped by 3 bases and J by 5 bases, with 10 bases between them. Germline loops: CDR1 MNHEY, CDR2 SMNVEV (reference sequence). The length of the CDR3 is 14 residues. The CDR3 spells CASSFNGGNEKLFF. CDR3 nucleotides: TGTGCCAGCAGTTTCAATGGGGGAAATGAAAAACTGTTTTTT.

This chain uses TRBV5-5 with TRBJ1-1; D remains ambiguous. Per germline, CDR1 SGHKS and CDR2 YYEKEE (reference sequence). Trimming left V 2 bases short and J 1 base short, with 6 bases between. CDR3 length equals 13 residues. The CDR3, as DNA: TGTGCCAGCAGCTTTTCTCGGAACACTGAAGCTTTCTTT. Protein: CASSFSRNTEAFF.

The J gene is TRBJ2-7, the V gene TRBV18; no definite D call. The CDR3 length is 15 residues. CDR1 is KGHSH, CDR2 LQKENI, per germline. Trimming shortened V by 6 bases and J by 0 bases, and 15 bases separated the two germline ends. The chain's CDR3 is CASSPRPTGSYEQYF. CDR3 nucleotide sequence: TGTGCCAGCTCCCCGCGGCCGACGGGCTCCTACGAGCAGTACTTC.

The table lists this clone with a few counts. The chain has TRBV28 and TRBJ2-1, with 7 bases lining up with TRBD2. This CDR3 has 14 residues. Germline-derived CDR1 and CDR2 are MDHEN and SYDVKM. The J segment lost 7 bases and the V segment lost 7 bases, leaving 10 bases of the junction unmatched. The CDR3 DNA sequence: TGTGCCAGCATGTCTCCGGCGGGAGATAATGAGCAGTTCTTC. Its translation: CASMSPAGDNEQFF.

This CDR3 is CASRKDRVSTEAFF. DNA of the CDR3: TGTGCCAGCAGAAAGGACAGGGTGTCTACTGAAGCTTTCTTT. This chain uses TRBV2 with TRBJ1-1, with 8 bases lining up with TRBD1. The germline CDR1 and CDR2 sequences are SNHLY and FYNNEI. The CDR3 length is 14 residues. Germline trimming cut 6 bases from V and 5 bases from J; bases unmatched to any gene: 8.

The chain combines TRBV29-1 with TRBJ2-1; 7 nucleotides match TRBD1. After removal of 6 bases from V and 8 bases from J, the junction contained 4 bases not matched to a gene. This CDR3 has 11 amino acids. The germline CDR1 and CDR2 sequences are SQVTM and ANQGSEA. The chain's CDR3 is CSVDRADEQFF. CDR3 coding DNA: TGCAGCGTAGACAGGGCGGATGAGCAGTTCTTC.

V and J are TRBV27 and TRBJ2-5; D perhaps matches TRBD1 (6 bases). V was clipped by 6 bases and J by 3 bases, with 17 bases between them. The CDR3 runs to 15 residues. The germline V gene encodes CDR1 MNHEY and CDR2 SMNVEV (reference sequence). This chain's CDR3 is CASRSLGAGEETQYF. CDR3 in DNA: TGTGCCAGCAGATCCCTGGGAGCAGGGGAAGAGACCCAGTACTTC.

The CDR3 nucleotides read TGTGCCAGCAGAGGACAGCTTGACACTGAAGCTTTCTTT. Translated: CASRGQLDTEAFF. This rearrangement joins TRBV6-4 to TRBJ1-1; possible D gene TRBD1, 6 bases. V was shortened by 6 bases and J by 3 bases, with 11 bases between the two germline ends. The CDR3 loop spans 13 amino acids. Germline V gives CDR1 MRHNA, CDR2 SNTAGT.

The chain couples TRBV23-1 to TRBJ2-3; a possible D gene is TRBD2 (5 bases). TRBV23-1 is filed as an ORF, its function uncertain. The CDR3 consists of 15 residues. Trimming shortened V by 3 bases and J by 3 bases, and 13 bases separated the two germline ends. CDR3 residues: CASSHGDELTDTQYF. CDR3 nucleotide sequence: TGCGCCAGCAGTCACGGGGATGAGTTGACAGATACGCAGTATTTT.

This chain links TRBV28 with TRBJ1-3, with 8 bases identical to TRBD1. Germline assignment: CDR1 MDHEN and CDR2 SYDVKM. The CDR3 loop spans 14 amino acids. V trimming: 10 bases; J trimming: 0 bases; junction bases outside the gene matches: 5. The CDR3 here is CATQGQVSGNTIYF. CDR3 coding DNA: TGTGCCACCCAGGGACAGGTCTCTGGAAACACCATATATTTT.

This chain joins TRBV11-1 and TRBJ2-1; 7 bases match TRBD1. The trim removed 6 bases at V and 5 bases at J, leaving 10 bases unmatched. CDR1 is SGHAT and CDR2 is FQDESV in the germline V gene (reference sequence). This CDR3 is built from 15 residues. The CDR3 nucleotides read TGTGCCAGCAGTGAAACCGGGACAGAGAACAATGAGCAGTTCTTC. It translates to CASSETGTENNEQFF.

This chain links TRBV18 with TRBJ1-2; tentatively, D is TRBD1 (5 bases). V shed 9 bases and J shed 0 bases, with 20 bases lying between them. In germline, CDR1 is KGHSH, CDR2 LQKENI. The CDR3 contains 16 residues. The DNA for the CDR3 is TGTGCCAGACTCGTTTTGGCGGGGGTAGCTAACTATGGCTACACCTTC. This sequence encodes CARLVLAGVANYGYTF. The full variable domain, completed using reference TRBV18 and TRBJ1-2, is NAGVMQNPRHLVRRRGQEARLRCSPMKGHSHVYWYRQLPEEGLKFMVYLQKENIIDESGMPKERFSAEFPKEGPSILRIQQVVRGDSAAYFCARLVLAGVANYGYTFGSGTRLTVV.

The chain employs TRBV30 and TRBJ1-2; D is unresolved. Trimming left V 7 bases short and J 4 bases short, with 10 bases between. The CDR3 length is 11 residues. Per germline, CDR1 GTSNPN and CDR2 SVGIG (reference sequence). The CDR3 DNA sequence: TGTGCCTTACGGGTGGGCTATGGCTACACCTTC. Translated: CALRVGYGYTF.

This clone was seen more than once but under ten times. The rearrangement links TRBV19 to TRBJ2-7; D may correspond to TRBD1 or TRBD2 (5 bases each). Germline V gene lookup returns CDR1 LNHDA and CDR2 SQIVND (reference sequence). Deletions cut 5 bases from V and 7 bases from J, with 15 bases between. CDR3 length: 13 residues. The CDR3 DNA follows: TGTGCCAGTAGTTCTGAGGGGTTCAGGGAGCAGTACTTC. Translation gives CASSSEGFREQYF. The whole variable domain, filled in from reference TRBV19 and TRBJ2-7, reads DGGITQSPKYLFRKEGQNVTLSCEQNLNHDAMYWYRQDPGQGLRLIYYSQIVNDFQKGDIAEGYSVSREKKESFPLTVTSAQKNPTAFYLCASSSEGFREQYFGPGTRLTVT.

Comments on this clone: At one boundary the junction diverges from the germline segment, which might be a read error. The V gene is TRBV2, the J gene TRBJ2-4; D unclear. The CDR3 is made up of 11 amino acids. Germline lookup yields CDR1 SNHLY and CDR2 FYNNEI. The CDR3 bases are TGTGCCAGCAGTGATTCTCGTTTGGGGTCCTTC. Amino acids: CASSDSRLGSF.

The chain joins TRBV10-3 to TRBJ2-6; no definite D call. The CDR3 sequence is 16 residues long. Trimming cost V 0 bases and J 0 bases, with 6 bases left between them. The germline gives CDR1 ENHRY, CDR2 SYGVKD. This CDR3 reads CAISESTGSGANVLTF. In DNA, the CDR3 is TGTGCCATCAGTGAGTCTACGGGCTCTGGGGCCAACGTCCTGACTTTC.

The chain links TRBV7-6 to TRBJ1-1; no clear D gene. Germline assignment: CDR1 SGHVS and CDR2 FNYEAQ. The ends were cut back, 5 bases at V and 2 bases at J, with 9 bases in the middle. This CDR3 is built from 13 residues. CDR3 sequence reads: CASSVRVNTEAFF. In DNA form, the CDR3 reads TGTGCCAGCAGCGTCCGAGTAAACACTGAAGCTTTCTTT.

The chain has TRBV6-1 and TRBJ1-4, with D uncertain. CDR3 length: 13 amino acids. Germline V gene data show CDR1 as MNHNS and CDR2 as SASEGT. The V end lost 8 bases, the J end lost 8 bases, and 15 bases lay between the germline ends. The CDR3 nucleotides read TGTGCCAGCTCTTGGGGAGTACGGGAAAAACTGTTTTTT. Amino acid sequence: CASSWGVREKLFF.

This chain connects TRBV27 to TRBJ1-2; 11 bases fit TRBD1. The CDR3 length is 15 residues. Germline values: CDR1 MNHEY, CDR2 SMNVEV (reference sequence). V lost 5 bases to trimming and J lost 7 bases; unmatched junction nucleotides: 9. DNA of the CDR3: TGTGCCAGCAGTGCCCCCGCGGGACAGGGGGGTGGCTACACCTTC. Its protein product is CASSAPAGQGGGYTF.

This chain links TRBV28 with TRBJ2-3, with 7 bases identical to TRBD1. The CDR3 is 17 residues long. J gave up 2 bases and V 3 bases, and 11 bases lay outside the gene matches. Germline CDR1 and CDR2: MDHEN and SYDVKM. CDR3 sequence: CASSFPRGQSYTDTQYF. In DNA, the CDR3 is TGTGCCAGCAGTTTTCCTAGGGGACAGTCTTACACAGATACGCAGTATTTT.

The chain employs TRBV11-2 and TRBJ2-2; TRBD2 agrees at 7 bases. The CDR3 sequence is 16 residues long. Germline values: CDR1 SGHAT, CDR2 FQNNGV. V dropped 2 bases and J dropped 3; count of bases not matched to a gene: 6. The CDR3 loop reads CASSLLAGVDTGELFF. The CDR3 coding sequence is TGTGCCAGCAGCTTATTGGCGGGAGTCGACACCGGGGAGCTGTTTTTT.

This clone was counted between two and nine times. In nucleotides, the CDR3 is TGTGCCAGCAGCTTGCAGGAGTCCTATGGCTACACCTTC. Translation gives CASSLQESYGYTF. V usage is TRBV5-4 and J usage is TRBJ1-2; D call uncertain. From germline, CDR1 is SGHNT and CDR2 YYREEE (reference sequence). CDR3 size: 13 residues. V lost 1 base, J lost 4 bases, and 8 bases lay in between.

The chain joins TRBV6-5 to TRBJ1-2; a possible D gene is TRBD1 (5 bases). The germline V gene encodes CDR1 MNHEY and CDR2 SVGAGI. The V gene lost 6 bases and the J gene lost 2 bases, with 16 bases spanning the gap. The length of the CDR3 is 15 residues. CDR3 nucleotides: TGTGCCAGCAGGGAACCCTCGGCAGGGAACTATGGCTACACCTTC. Protein product: CASREPSAGNYGYTF.

The J gene is TRBJ2-5, the V gene TRBV27; 14 bases are a match to TRBD2. V gave up 5 bases and J gave up 5 bases; unmatched junction bases: 10. This CDR3 has 17 amino acids. Germline V CDR1 and CDR2: MNHEY, SMNVEV (reference sequence). The CDR3 sequence is CASSRSGTSGSGETQYF. The CDR3, as DNA: TGTGCCAGCAGTCGGAGCGGGACTAGCGGGAGTGGGGAGACCCAGTACTTC.

The chain recombines TRBV7-9 with TRBJ2-7; 8 bases align to TRBD2. Germline CDR1 SEHNR, CDR2 FQNEAQ (reference sequence). The CDR3 contains 14 residues. V dropped 3 bases and J dropped 10; count of bases not matched to a gene: 11. CDR3 region: CASSLGLEYAVQYF. The CDR3 coding sequence is TGTGCCAGCAGCTTGGGACTAGAGTACGCTGTCCAGTACTTC.

This chain uses TRBV7-8 with TRBJ2-1; D gene uncertain. CDR3 length: 15 residues. V was clipped by 2 bases and J by 4 bases, with 12 bases between them. Germline V gives CDR1 SGHVS, CDR2 FQNEAQ. CDR3 loop: CASSLTTGGYNEQFF. In DNA, the CDR3 is TGTGCCAGCAGCTTAACGACGGGCGGATACAATGAGCAGTTCTTC.

This clone turned up a few times. Different DNA sequences within this sample yield the same CDR3. The genes are TRBV28 and TRBJ1-3, with a weak D call TRBD1 (5 bases). The germline V gene encodes CDR1 MDHEN and CDR2 SYDVKM. The CDR3 consists of 14 residues. Deletions cut 5 bases from V and 4 bases from J, with 12 bases between. The CDR3 protein is CASSRTGDGNTIYF. In DNA, the CDR3 is TGTGCCAGCAGTAGAACGGGGGACGGAAACACCATATATTTT.

The rearrangement joins TRBV6-6 to TRBJ2-3; 7 bases are a match to TRBD1. Germline CDR1 reads MNHNY; CDR2 reads SVGAGI (reference sequence). Losses at the gene ends were 7 bases for V and 6 bases for J; bases not matched to a gene: 10. This CDR3 comprises 14 residues. The CDR3 DNA reads as TGTGCCAGCAAGGCCCAGGGGGAGCGGGATACGCAGTATTTT. Translated: CASKAQGERDTQYF.

The chain links TRBV19 to TRBJ2-5; D gene unclear. Germline loops: CDR1 LNHDA, CDR2 SQIVND (reference sequence). Trimming stripped 4 bases from V and 4 bases from J, with 7 bases between. The CDR3 length is 12 residues. CDR3 in DNA: TGTGCCAGTAGTAGGGCCCGAGAGACCCAGTACTTC. Translation: CASSRARETQYF. Looking up the rest from reference TRBV19 and TRBJ2-5 gives the full variable domain: DGGITQSPKYLFRKEGQNVTLSCEQNLNHDAMYWYRQDPGQGLRLIYYSQIVNDFQKGDIAEGYSVSREKKESFPLTVTSAQKNPTAFYLCASSRARETQYFGPGTRLLVL.

J is TRBJ2-5 and V is TRBV7-9; TRBD2 agrees at 9 bases. V was clipped by 5 bases and J by 0 bases; unmatched bases: 13. Germline loops: CDR1 SEHNR, CDR2 FQNEAQ (reference sequence). CDR3 length equals 18 residues. The CDR3 spells CASSGSGRPSLHQETQYF. DNA for the CDR3: TGTGCCAGCAGCGGCAGCGGGAGGCCCTCCCTCCACCAAGAGACCCAGTACTTC. The whole variable domain, filled in from reference TRBV7-9 and TRBJ2-5, reads DTGVSQNPRHKITKRGQNVTFRCDPISEHNRLYWYRQTLGQGPEFLTYFQNEAQLEKSRLLSDRFSAERPKGSFSTLEIQRTEQGDSAMYLCASSGSGRPSLHQETQYFGPGTRLLVL.

This clone has a handful of counts. The chain employs TRBV19 and TRBJ2-5, with D perhaps matching TRBD2 (7 bases). The CDR3 is 15 amino acids. The germline gives CDR1 LNHDA, CDR2 SQIVND (reference sequence). The V and J ends lost 10 bases and 5 bases respectively, with 23 bases between them. This CDR3 reads CATTNPTGGGETQYF. CDR3 sequence (DNA): TGTGCCACCACTAACCCGACGGGGGGCGGGGAGACCCAGTACTTC. The complete variable domain, with remaining parts taken from reference TRBV19 and TRBJ2-5, reads DGGITQSPKYLFRKEGQNVTLSCEQNLNHDAMYWYRQDPGQGLRLIYYSQIVNDFQKGDIAEGYSVSREKKESFPLTVTSAQKNPTAFYLCATTNPTGGGETQYFGPGTRLLVL.